This T cell receptor (beta chain) was obtained from a study of cytomegalovirus exposure and HLA in healthy donors. Across the whole study: HLA-typed donors were the source of about 85 million unique TCRs, which an early data release held.

Only a few counts were recorded for this clone. Germline loops: CDR1 MGHRA, CDR2 YSYEKL. Trimming stripped 3 bases from V and 5 bases from J, with 13 bases between. The CDR3 loop spans 14 amino acids. PCR involved 60 Vbeta and 13 Jbeta primers. Measured with immunoSEQ multiplex PCR; TCRdb has only the in-frame clones, and not every one. The sample lists fewer than 140,000 clones; roughly four fifths were seen once. V and J are TRBV4-1 and TRBJ2-5; D perhaps matches TRBD1 (6 bases). This receptor was identified in a man aged 50 to 59 in good health and CMV-seronegative. The sample was PBMCs. The CDR3 DNA is TGCGCCAGCAGCCAGTTCTGGGGGCAGGAGACCCAGTACTTC. This translates into CASSQFWGQETQYF.